This T cell receptor beta chain appears in the sequencing data of a study of T cells in Graves' hyperthyroidism and ophthalmopathy. Points from the study as a whole: Ophthalmopathy, which appeared later, was predicted by the model a median 6.5 months before onset. Blood held most thyroid clonotypes expanded above 0.001 frequency.

RNA transcripts yielded amplified TCR beta CDR3 regions. A set of HTBI primers served as the primers for a first-round RT-PCR of the TCR CDR3. TCRdb reprocessed the multiplex PCR reads with MiXCR, giving one entry per CDR3 protein. The table records 450,000 to 700,000 distinct CDR3 sequences, around 46% of them present only once. This clonotype has a count of ten or more. As yet, its antigen is unknown. V lost 3 bases and J 0 bases, leaving 8 bases between the germline ends. This CDR3 spans 14 amino acids. Germline V CDR1 and CDR2: LNHNV, YYDKDF (reference sequence). The chain couples TRBV15 to TRBJ1-2, with TRBD1 as a possible D gene (5 bases). Sequenced: peripheral blood or thyroid tissue (not recorded which). The receptor was isolated from a woman under 30 with Graves' hyperthyroidism. The CDR3 region is CATSRRDSNYGYTF. In nucleotides, the CDR3 is TGTGCCACCAGCAGGAGGGACTCTAACTATGGCTACACCTTC.